This TCR beta chain was captured in a study of breast tumors, draining lymph nodes, adjacent tissues. TCRdb re-derived calls from the multiplex PCR reads in MiXCR, one entry per CDR3 protein. This table holds 16,000 or so distinct CDR3 sequences, about 45% found once. In the case of this clonotype: What it binds is unknown.

Regarding the study as a whole: Tumor TCR diversity was below lymph nodes but above nontumor tissue. Luminal-like breast cancer showed significantly greater tumor-nontumor repertoire similarity than basal-like breast cancer did. That most tumor T cells come from lymph nodes remained unproven.

This TCR was sampled from a female donor with breast cancer. Some clones in this sample may be carry-over from other donors' samples. Sequencing was performed on tumor-adjacent breast tissue.

The CDR3 spells CSASGTGEDGYTF. CDR3 nucleotides: TGCAGTGCTTCCGGGACAGGGGAAGATGGCTACACCTTC. The chain links TRBV20-1 to TRBJ1-2; 10 nucleotides match TRBD1. Germline V gives CDR1 DFQATT, CDR2 SNEGSKA (reference sequence). V was pared by 5 bases and J by 6 bases, with 6 bases of the junction left unmatched. There are 13 residues in the CDR3.